The 27 T cell receptor beta chains reported below all come from one sample, sequenced in a study of blood T cell repertoires in COVID-19. Here immunoSEQ multiplex PCR was the method, and the copy in TCRdb shows in-frame clones only, minus some. The sample gives over 60,000 clones, 82% of which show up once; around 15% is in the top ten. The sequenced sample consisted of peripheral blood. The receptors were sampled from a woman at least 80 years old with acute or convalescent COVID-19.

The chain uses TRBV7-7 and TRBJ2-3, with D possibly being TRBD2 (6 bases). CDR3 length: 15 residues. CDR1 SSHAT and CDR2 FNYEAQ come from the germline V gene (reference sequence). Trimming took off 1 base at V and 4 bases at J, with 12 bases between the two ends. CDR3 region: CASSLVGGEADTQYF. The CDR3 DNA reads as TGTGCCAGCAGCTTAGTTGGAGGGGAGGCAGATACGCAGTATTTT.

This clone is a singleton in its sample. The chain has TRBV28 and TRBJ2-4; 8 bases match TRBD1. CDR1 and CDR2 from the germline V gene are MDHEN and SYDVKM. V trimming: 3 bases; J trimming: 1 base; junction bases outside the gene matches: 5. This CDR3 spans 16 amino acids. The CDR3 here is CASSFRGLVAKNIQYF. For the CDR3, the DNA is TGTGCCAGCAGTTTCAGGGGGCTCGTTGCCAAAAACATTCAGTACTTC.

The chain employs TRBV3-1 (or the pseudogene TRBV3-2) and TRBJ2-4; the D gene is possibly TRBD1 (6 bases). From germline, CDR1 is LGHDT and CDR2 YNNKEL (reference sequence). The ends were cut back, 6 bases at V and 1 base at J, with 13 bases in the middle. The CDR3 length is 15 residues. The CDR3 coding sequence is TGTGCCAGCAGAGGGACATACGATGCCAAAAACATTCAGTACTTC. It yields the protein CASRGTYDAKNIQYF.

The chain links TRBV7-2 to TRBJ2-1; D unresolved. Germline lookup yields CDR1 SGHTA and CDR2 FQGNSA. CDR3 length: 12 amino acids. Trimming took 0 bases from V and 10 from J, leaving 7 bases between them. In DNA form, the CDR3 reads TGTGCCAGCAGCTTAGCCTTCCAGGAGCAGTTCTTC. Protein: CASSLAFQEQFF.

The DNA of the CDR3 is TGTGCCAGTAGTCTACACACCGGGACAGGGGTCTCCGAGCAGTACTTC. Amino acid sequence: CASSLHTGTGVSEQYF. This chain connects TRBV19 to TRBJ2-7; 10 positions match TRBD1. This CDR3 has 16 amino acids. Trimming took 5 bases from V and 6 from J; bases not matched to a gene: 13. CDR1 is LNHDA and CDR2 is SQIVND in the germline V gene (reference sequence).

The chain recombines TRBV7-3 with TRBJ1-2; tentatively, D is TRBD1 (6 bases). The ends were cut back, 5 bases at V and 1 base at J, with 11 bases in the middle. The CDR3 consists of 14 residues. Germline values: CDR1 SGHTA, CDR2 FQGTGA. CDR3 in amino acids: CASSTGFLNYGYTF. In nucleotides, the CDR3 is TGTGCCAGCAGCACAGGGTTTCTTAACTATGGCTACACCTTC. Together with reference TRBV7-3 and TRBJ1-2, the CDR3 gives the full variable domain: GAGVSQTPSNKVTEKGKYVELRCDPISGHTALYWYRQSLGQGPEFLIYFQGTGAADDSGLPNDRFFAVRPEGSVSTLKIQRTERGDSAVYLCASSTGFLNYGYTFGSGTRLTVV.

The chain uses TRBV10-3 and TRBJ2-7, with 8 positions matching TRBD1. The CDR3 sequence is 12 residues long. The V gene's germline CDR1 is ENHRY and CDR2 SYGVKD. The trim removed 5 bases at V and 3 bases at J, leaving 0 bases unmatched. CDR3 DNA: TGTGCCATCAGTACAGGGGGCTACGAGCAGTACTTC. Amino acid sequence: CAISTGGYEQYF.

The rearrangement joins TRBV5-1 to TRBJ1-4, with 7 bases matching TRBD1. Germline V gene data show CDR1 as SGHRS and CDR2 as YFSETQ. CDR3 length: 15 amino acids. V lost 4 bases and J lost 6; bases outside the gene matches: 9. Here the CDR3 reads CASSKTGSLDEKLFF. The CDR3 bases are TGCGCCAGCAGCAAGACAGGGAGTTTGGATGAAAAACTGTTTTTT.

V gene TRBV9 combines with J gene TRBJ2-1; TRBD2 is a possible D gene (6 bases). CDR3 size: 15 residues. Trimming stripped 0 bases from V and 8 bases from J, with 15 bases between. CDR1 and CDR2 from the germline V gene are SGDLS and YYNGEE. The CDR3 region is CASSVGGTSSHEQFF. In DNA, the CDR3 is TGTGCCAGCAGCGTAGGAGGGACTTCCTCCCATGAGCAGTTCTTC.

A single count supports this clone. The chain is built from TRBV18 and TRBJ2-3; 8 bases map to TRBD2. The ends lost 1 base at V and 2 bases at J; junction bases unmatched: 5. This CDR3 has 16 amino acids. Per the germline V gene, CDR1 is KGHSH and CDR2 is LQKENI. The DNA of the CDR3 is TGTGCCAGCTCACCACTGACGGGAGGGTTCACAGATACGCAGTATTTT. It translates to CASSPLTGGFTDTQYF.

V gene TRBV7-9 combines with J gene TRBJ2-7; 14 bases match TRBD2. In germline, CDR1 is SEHNR, CDR2 FQNEAQ (reference sequence). V dropped 5 bases and J dropped 5; count of bases not matched to a gene: 5. This CDR3 is built from 15 residues. For the CDR3, the DNA is TGTGCCAGCAGCCAGACTAGCGGGAGGGCCAACGAGCAGTACTTC. The encoded protein is CASSQTSGRANEQYF.

V is TRBV9 and J is TRBJ2-5; 7 nucleotides line up with TRBD2. V lost 0 bases, J lost 2 bases, and 10 bases stayed unmatched. Germline CDR1 reads SGDLS; CDR2 reads YYNGEE. The CDR3 covers 17 residues. CDR3 nucleotide sequence: TGTGCCAGCAGCGTAGCTACGGGAGGACCTGGACAAGAGACCCAGTACTTC. This codes for CASSVATGGPGQETQYF.

The chain couples TRBV9 to TRBJ2-7; D perhaps matches TRBD2 (5 bases). CDR1 and CDR2 from the germline V gene are SGDLS and YYNGEE. The germline V and J ends were trimmed by 0 bases and 4 bases, with 14 bases remaining between them. The CDR3 is 15 amino acids. For the CDR3, the DNA is TGTGCCAGCAGCGTAGGGGCAAATGAGGGATACGAGCAGTACTTC. Its protein product is CASSVGANEGYEQYF.

This chain uses TRBV19 with TRBJ1-5; D is unresolved. V was cut by 5 bases and J by 1 base, with 9 bases left in between. The germline V gene has CDR1 LNHDA and CDR2 SQIVND (reference sequence). The CDR3 is made up of 14 amino acids. CDR3 nucleotides: TGTGCCAGTAGTTTTCAGGCGAGCAATCAGCCCCAGCATTTT. Translated: CASSFQASNQPQHF.

The chain has TRBV10-3 and TRBJ2-3; TRBD2 aligns across 7 bases. The V gene's germline CDR1 is ENHRY and CDR2 SYGVKD. V lost 10 bases and J lost 4; bases outside the gene matches: 11. This CDR3 is 14 amino acids long. CDR3 loop: CATAVGGSSDTQYF. CDR3 nucleotide sequence: TGTGCCACCGCGGTGGGCGGGAGTTCAGATACGCAGTATTTT.

The J gene is TRBJ2-3, the V gene TRBV6-2 or TRBV6-3; the match to TRBD2 covers 7 bases. Germline values: CDR1 MNHEY, CDR2 SVGEGT. This CDR3 contains 15 residues. The V and J ends lost 2 bases and 5 bases, in that order; junction bases with no gene match: 7. The CDR3 loop reads CASSYAAGRGDTQYF. The CDR3, as DNA: TGTGCCAGCAGTTACGCGGCAGGGAGGGGAGATACGCAGTATTTT.

The V and J genes are TRBV14 and TRBJ2-1, with D possibly matching TRBD1 (6 bases). CDR3 length equals 19 residues. Per germline, CDR1 SGHDN and CDR2 FVKESK. The V and J ends lost 1 base and 0 bases respectively, with 19 bases between them. The CDR3 is CASSQVYRAYLSSYNEQFF. The CDR3 DNA follows: TGTGCCAGCAGCCAAGTATACAGGGCTTACCTCAGCTCCTACAATGAGCAGTTCTTC.

The chain employs TRBV11-3 and TRBJ2-7; TRBD2 is a possible D gene (5 bases). The V gene lost 0 bases and the J gene lost 0 bases, with 6 bases spanning the gap. Germline CDR1 and CDR2: SGHNT and YENEEA. The CDR3 loop spans 14 amino acids. CDR3 region: CASSLDGNSYEQYF. CDR3 coding DNA: TGTGCCAGCAGCTTAGACGGGAACTCCTACGAGCAGTACTTC.

The rearrangement joins TRBV18 to TRBJ2-7; TRBD2 matches at 8 bases. There are 16 residues in the CDR3. V shed 1 base, J shed 2 bases, and the junction held 7 bases outside the gene matches. Germline V lookup: CDR1 KGHSH, CDR2 LQKENI. The CDR3 loop is CASSPRISGNAYEQYF. The CDR3 DNA is TGTGCCAGCTCACCACGTATTAGCGGGAATGCCTACGAGCAGTACTTC.

This clone is labeled as medium-sized (0.01 to 0.1%). The chain links TRBV2 to TRBJ1-4; 7 bases match TRBD1. The CDR3 contains 15 residues. With V trimmed by 8 bases and J by 3 bases, 9 bases remained unmatched. CDR1 is SNHLY, CDR2 FYNNEI, per germline. The chain's CDR3 is CASHGTATANEKLFF. CDR3 DNA sequence: TGTGCCAGCCACGGGACAGCCACCGCTAATGAAAAACTGTTTTTT.

This rearrangement joins TRBV19 to TRBJ2-5, with TRBD2 matching 9 bases. The trim removed 7 bases at V and 5 bases at J, leaving 8 bases unmatched. Germline CDR1 and CDR2: LNHDA and SQIVND (reference sequence). The CDR3 is 14 residues long. DNA of the CDR3: TGTGCCAGTAACGGCGGGAGGGCCGGGGAGACCCAGTACTTC. Amino acids: CASNGGRAGETQYF.

This clone was found a few times. The chain uses TRBV3-1 (or the pseudogene TRBV3-2) and TRBJ1-2; D remains unclear. The germline CDR1 and CDR2 sequences are LGHDT and YNNKEL (reference sequence). V was trimmed by 1 base and J by 3 bases, leaving 12 bases between them. The CDR3 extends over 15 amino acids. CDR3: CASSQVRNSYYGYTF. In DNA, the CDR3 is TGTGCCAGCAGCCAAGTCCGCAACAGCTACTATGGCTACACCTTC.

The J gene is TRBJ1-4, the V gene TRBV7-2; 9 nucleotides agree with TRBD1. The CDR3 is made up of 17 amino acids. V gave up 4 bases and J gave up 1 base; unmatched junction bases: 7. Looked up from germline, CDR1 is SGHTA and CDR2 is FQGNSA. The CDR3 DNA sequence: TGTGCCAGCAGCTCTGGACAGGGGTTCGTAACTAATGAAAAACTGTTTTTT. The encoded protein is CASSSGQGFVTNEKLFF.

The chain combines TRBV28 with TRBJ2-7, with 8 nucleotides matching TRBD2. Unmatched junction bases numbered 6, after V lost 6 bases and J lost 2 bases. Germline CDR1 is MDHEN and CDR2 is SYDVKM. There are 14 residues in the CDR3. The CDR3 DNA reads TGTGCCAGCAGGCAGCGGGAGTTTACCTACGAGCAGTACTTC. Protein product: CASRQREFTYEQYF. Combining the CDR3 with reference TRBV28 and TRBJ2-7 gives the whole variable domain DVKVTQSSRYLVKRTGEKVFLECVQDMDHENMFWYRQDPGLGLRLIYFSYDVKMKEKGDIPEGYSVSREKKERFSLILESASTNQTSMYLCASRQREFTYEQYFGPGTRLTVT.

This rearrangement joins TRBV27 to TRBJ1-5, with 7 bases fitting TRBD1. CDR1 MNHEY and CDR2 SMNVEV come from the germline V gene (reference sequence). The CDR3 extends over 16 amino acids. J gave up 3 bases and V 7 bases, and 12 bases lay outside the gene matches. The CDR3 reads CASKPTGQPNNQPQHF. The CDR3 nucleotides read TGTGCCAGCAAACCAACGGGACAGCCAAACAATCAGCCCCAGCATTTT.

This chain joins TRBV9 and TRBJ2-1; 9 bases agree with TRBD2. Germline trimming cut 3 bases from V and 9 bases from J; bases unmatched to any gene: 7. The V gene's germline CDR1 is SGDLS and CDR2 YYNGEE. The length of the CDR3 is 14 residues. This CDR3 reads CASSGIAGVGEQFF. The CDR3 nucleotides read TGTGCCAGCAGCGGAATAGCGGGAGTCGGTGAGCAGTTCTTC.

The chain joins TRBV5-5 to TRBJ2-7; D possibly corresponds to TRBD2 (5 bases). CDR1 and CDR2 from the germline V gene are SGHKS and YYEKEE (reference sequence). The CDR3 length is 12 residues. Between the trimmed V and J ends, which lost 4 bases and 6 bases, there was a span of 11 bases. The chain's CDR3 is CASSHGLPEQYF. The CDR3, as DNA: TGTGCCAGCAGCCATGGACTCCCCGAGCAGTACTTC.